This T cell receptor (beta chain) was found in a study of CD8 T cells in Susac syndrome. V lost 5 bases and J lost 7, with 12 bases in between. The CDR3 runs to 12 residues. Germline CDR1 is GTSNPN and CDR2 is SVGIG (reference sequence). Random hexamers served to reverse transcribe roughly 0.5 to 1 ug RNA. With immunoSEQ multiplex PCR, TCR beta CDR3 was amplified across 54 Vbeta and 13 Jbeta. MiXCR, applied by TCRdb to the immunoSEQ multiplex PCR reads, yields one record per CDR3 protein. The table has around 150,000 distinct CDR3 sequences, roughly 94% seen once. Sequencing of TCR beta was carried out in blood CD8+ and CD4+ T cells. TEMRA cells were FACS-enriched, unlike CD8+ and CD4+ T cells, which were negatively isolated. Study results and limitations: TCR sequencing and HLA analysis covered a relatively small number of individuals.

Remarks on this clonotype: Antigen unknown.

Material: CD4+ T cells from PBMCs. The rearrangement uses TRBV30 and TRBJ1-5; maybe TRBD1 (5 bases). The receptor was derived from a human donor with multiple sclerosis. CDR3 residues: CAWQGSGQPQHF. CDR3 sequence (DNA): TGTGCCTGGCAGGGATCGGGGCAGCCCCAGCATTTT.